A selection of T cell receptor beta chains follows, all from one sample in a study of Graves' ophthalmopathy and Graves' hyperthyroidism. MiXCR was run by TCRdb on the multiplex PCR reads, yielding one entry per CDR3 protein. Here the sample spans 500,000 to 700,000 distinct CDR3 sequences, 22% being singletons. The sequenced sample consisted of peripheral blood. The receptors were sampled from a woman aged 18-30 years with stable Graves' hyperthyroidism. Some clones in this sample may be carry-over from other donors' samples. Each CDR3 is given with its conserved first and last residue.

CASVASGQETQYF | TRBJ2-5 | TRBV28
CASSETRGRAGNTIYF | TRBJ1-3 | TRBV2
CASSRRFPGGASNTEAFF | TRBJ1-1 | TRBV5-1
CASSFGGAGQPQHF | TRBJ1-5 | TRBV12-3/TRBV12-4
CASSHQDRGPGTEAFF | TRBJ1-1 | TRBV12-3/TRBV12-4
CASSPPADSRKEKTQYF | TRBJ2-5 | TRBV28
CASSYPDQPQHF | TRBJ1-5 | TRBV6-2/TRBV6-3
CASSPDRGHMFGYGYTF | TRBJ1-2 | TRBV5-1
CAWRGQGDSGNTIYF | TRBJ1-3 | TRBV30
CASSEDRTIAKNIQYF | TRBJ2-4 | TRBV6-1
CASSLSGIPYF | TRBJ2-7 | TRBV6-1
CASSAVGQYEQYF | TRBJ2-7 | TRBV6-1
CSVEDPWTGYGYTF | TRBJ1-2 | TRBV29-1
CASSSGSGNTEAFF | TRBJ1-1 | TRBV5-1
CAWMRLANWSYEQYF | TRBJ2-7 | TRBV30
CASSPGVGDHGYGYTF | TRBJ1-2 | TRBV12-3/TRBV12-4
CASSGTSSYNEQFF | TRBJ2-1 | TRBV25-1
CASHPGQGAGETQYF | TRBJ2-5 | TRBV6-1
CASSLATGLNTIYF | TRBJ1-3 | TRBV5-1
CSVGDRQPQHF | TRBJ1-5 | TRBV29-1
CASSYVYGPYEQYF | TRBJ2-7 | TRBV6-5
CASSPGTGVYGYTF | TRBJ1-2 | TRBV12-3/TRBV12-4
CSALRPLGDSYEQYF | TRBJ2-7 | TRBV20-1
CASSDRVHGRSGANVLTF | TRBJ2-6 | TRBV25-1
CASSRQGSTLHF | TRBJ1-6 | TRBV12-3/TRBV12-4
CASSSEKGTGFGTEAFF | TRBJ1-1 | TRBV5-6
CASSLTVAGVSYEQYF | TRBJ2-7 | TRBV27
CASSWGASVTGEPFF | TRBJ2-2 | TRBV6-2/TRBV6-3
CASNDRGSHPNTEAFF | TRBJ1-1 | TRBV12-3/TRBV12-4
CASTTGTGPFGYTF | TRBJ1-2 | TRBV6-1
CASSLMDSLNTEAFF | TRBJ1-1 | TRBV14
CSARGTGQRLGGQYF | TRBJ2-7 | TRBV20-1
CAWSVSGGLPTRQYF | TRBJ2-7 | TRBV30
CASSLTINQPQHF | TRBJ1-5 | TRBV7-8
CASSLNRVDTEAFF | TRBJ1-1 | TRBV7-6
CASSSRKVVVVNTGELFF | TRBJ2-2 | TRBV28
CASSSTDPSWSEQYF | TRBJ2-7 | TRBV5-1
CASSKRGLDTEAFF | TRBJ1-1 | TRBV11-3
CASSLTGDYSYEQYF | TRBJ2-7 | TRBV6-5
CASSLAARGRETQYF | TRBJ2-5 | TRBV7-9
CASSPGTLSTPLHF | TRBJ1-6 | TRBV7-9
CASSPYQGDGYEQYF | TRBJ2-7 | TRBV28
CASSERPGTDSEAFF | TRBJ1-1 | TRBV6-1
CASSEQGDAPNSPLHF | TRBJ1-6 | TRBV6-1
CASTPGAFSGRGREQYF | TRBJ2-7 | TRBV6-5